Listed below are T cell receptor beta chains from one sample, sequenced in a study of T cell repertoires in cytomegalovirus infection. Their cognate antigens are unknown. MiXCR, applied by TCRdb to the reads, yields one record per CDR3 protein. The top ten hold almost 35% of the sample, which has about 130,000 distinct CDR3 sequences, approximately 24% seen once. Sequences were obtained from PBMCs, sequenced either directly or after in vitro stimulation (not recorded which). These receptors came from a human donor in good health (CMV status not recorded). Some clones in this sample may be carry-over from other donors' samples. CDR3s include the opening cysteine and the closing phenylalanine or tryptophan. The D gene is left open where the match is weak. Clone size, where shown, is once, few, many, or a class for clones that have expanded.

j_call cdr3_length v_call clone_size d_call cdr3_nt cdr3_aa
TRBJ2-7 13 TRBV20-1 - - TGCAGTGCTATAACGAGCTACTCCTACGAGCAGTACTTC CSAITSYSYEQYF
TRBJ1-3 14 TRBV20-1 few - TGCAGTGCCCCGGACAGAGCCTCTGGAAACACCATATATTTT CSAPDRASGNTIYF
TRBJ1-2 14 TRBV19 - - TGTGCCAGTACCACCGATTTCGGGGAGGGTGGCTACACCTTC CASTTDFGEGGYTF
TRBJ1-1 15 TRBV15 - - TGTGCCACCAGCAGAGATCTTGCATTGAACACTGAAGCTTTCTTT CATSRDLALNTEAFF
TRBJ2-7 16 TRBV27 - TRBD2 TGTGCCAGCAGTGCTTTCTCTAGCGGGAGTGTCCACGAGCAGTACTTC CASSAFSSGSVHEQYF
TRBJ2-2 15 TRBV10-2 few TRBD2 TGCGCCAGCAGTATAGCGGGAGTGGAGACCGGGGAGCTGTTTTTT CASSIAGVETGELFF
TRBJ1-6 17 TRBV7-9 once TRBD1 TGTGCCAGCAGCTGGGGACAGGGGGATTCGGTTAATTCACCCCTCCACTTT CASSWGQGDSVNSPLHF
TRBJ2-3 12 TRBV29-1 - - TGCAGCGTTGATACAGCGGCAGATACGCAGTATTTT CSVDTAADTQYF
TRBJ1-2 15 TRBV3-1 - TRBD1 TGTGCCAGCAGCCAAGCGACAGGGGCTAACTATGGCTACACCTTC CASSQATGANYGYTF
TRBJ2-1 16 TRBV4-3 few TRBD1 TGCGCCAGCAGCCAAGATTGGGACAGGGGATCCAATGAGCAGTTCTTC CASSQDWDRGSNEQFF
TRBJ1-1 11 TRBV28 few - TGTGCCAGCAGTCGGAACGTGGAAGCTTTCTTT CASSRNVEAFF
TRBJ2-3 14 TRBV7-2 few TRBD2 TGTGCCAGCAGCTTCCCTCGGGGGGGCGCTACGCAGTATTTT CASSFPRGGATQYF
TRBJ2-7 15 TRBV27 - TRBD1 TGTGCCAGCAGTTGGGGGGGACAGGGTTTTTACGAGCAGTACTTC CASSWGGQGFYEQYF
TRBJ2-1 13 TRBV6-4 - - TGTGCCAGCAGTGACGGGGTAAATAATGAGCAGTTCTTC CASSDGVNNEQFF
TRBJ1-4 15 TRBV28 few - TGTGCCAGCAGTTCTCTAGGCGCAACTAATGAAAAACTGTTTTTT CASSSLGATNEKLFF
TRBJ2-7 15 TRBV7-2 - - TGTGCCAGCAGTCCGAGCTCCAGCGCATCCTACGAGCAGTACTTC CASSPSSSASYEQYF
TRBJ2-7 16 TRBV7-2 many - TGTGCCAGCAGCTTGGGATTTGATGGGGGAGACTACGAGCAGTACTTC CASSLGFDGGDYEQYF
TRBJ2-1 13 TRBV7-2 few - TGTGCCAGCAGCTTGGGCCGAGCCCTCGGATATTTCTTC CASSLGRALGYFF
TRBJ2-5 15 TRBV7-2 - - TGTGCCAGCAGCTTTCAGGGGGGGATTGGAGAGACCCAGTACTTC CASSFQGGIGETQYF
TRBJ2-5 13 TRBV10-3 - - TGTGCCATCAGTCAGGAGGCTGGGGAGACCCAGTACTTC CAISQEAGETQYF
TRBJ1-5 15 TRBV6-5 few TRBD1 TGTGCCACCATGGAGACGGGACAGGGGGTTCAGCCCCAGCATTTT CATMETGQGVQPQHF
TRBJ2-3 11 TRBV30 - - TGTGCCTGGAGTAGGGGAGATACGCAGTATTTT CAWSRGDTQYF
TRBJ1-1 16 TRBV11-1 - - TGTGCCAGCAGCTCTCCCCTGACAGGCAGGAACACTGAAGCTTTCTTT CASSSPLTGRNTEAFF
TRBJ2-2 17 TRBV4-1 few - TGCGCCAGCAGCCAGGCGAAAGGGGGGCTTGGGCTGGGGGAGCTGTTTTTT CASSQAKGGLGLGELFF
TRBJ2-3 15 TRBV11-3 - - TGTGCCAGCAGCTCCTGGGGCGTGGACACAGATACGCAGTATTTT CASSSWGVDTDTQYF
TRBJ2-5 14 TRBV20-1 many - TGCAGTGCCCTCGGGGGAGGCCGGTCAGAGACCCAGTACTTC CSALGGGRSETQYF
TRBJ1-1 15 TRBV7-2 many - TGTGCCAGCAGCTTATATATAGGCAGGAACACTGAAGCTTTCTTT CASSLYIGRNTEAFF
TRBJ2-5 16 TRBV6-5 few - TGTGCCACCACTACGTACCGGGACCAAGGCCGGGAGACCCAGTACTTC CATTTYRDQGRETQYF
TRBJ2-1 16 TRBV19 - - TGTGCCAGTAGAGTGCGGGCGGGGTCCACCTACAATGAGCAGTTCTTC CASRVRAGSTYNEQFF
TRBJ1-1 15 TRBV7-6 few - TGTGCCAGCAGCTATAAGACAGTTATGAACACTGAAGCTTTCTTT CASSYKTVMNTEAFF
TRBJ2-5 12 TRBV6-2/TRBV6-3 - TRBD1 TGTGCCAGCACCAATACAGGGGGCTCCTTCCACTTC CASTNTGGSFHF
TRBJ2-5 16 TRBV6-2/TRBV6-3 - - TGTGCCAGCGGTAGAGTTGCGGTAGGCTGGCAAGAGACCCAGTACTTC CASGRVAVGWQETQYF
TRBJ2-2 15 TRBV11-2 few TRBD1 TGTGCCAGCAGCCTAAGAGGACAGGGAAGCGGGGAGCTGTTTTTT CASSLRGQGSGELFF
TRBJ1-3 14 TRBV20-1 - TRBD1 TGCAGTGCACGGGACAGCGGCTCTGGAAACACCATATATTTT CSARDSGSGNTIYF
TRBJ2-3 12 TRBV6-5 few - TGTGCCAGCAGCTCGACTGTGGATACGCAGTATTTT CASSSTVDTQYF
TRBJ1-1 14 TRBV19 - - TGTGCCAGTAGTATTATGGCGGTGAACACTGAAGCTTTCTTT CASSIMAVNTEAFF
TRBJ1-1 16 TRBV12-3/TRBV12-4 many TRBD1 TGTGCCAGCACCCCCCTACAGGGGCGCACGAACACTGAAGCTTTCTTT CASTPLQGRTNTEAFF
TRBJ1-4 15 TRBV9 few - TGTGCCAGCAGCCTCAAGACCGGCCCCTACGAAAAACTGTTTTTT CASSLKTGPYEKLFF
TRBJ2-2 14 TRBV6-5 - TRBD1 TGTGCCAGCAGGGGGACAGGGGACACCGGGGAGCTGTTTTTT CASRGTGDTGELFF
TRBJ2-3 15 TRBV7-2 many - TGTGCCAGCAGCTTAGCTGTTACCAGGGAAGCTACGCAGTATTTT CASSLAVTREATQYF
TRBJ1-4 16 TRBV11-3 few - TGTGCCAGCAGCCAGGCGGGGGGCACAACTAATGAAAAACTGTTTTTT CASSQAGGTTNEKLFF
TRBJ2-1 15 TRBV2 - - TGTGCCAGCAAGGTGGGCGAGCGGCCCTACAATGAGCAGTTCTTC CASKVGERPYNEQFF
TRBJ2-1 14 TRBV7-9 few TRBD2 TGTGCCAGCAATAGCGGGAGTACCTACAATGAGCAGTTCTTC CASNSGSTYNEQFF
TRBJ1-5 14 TRBV27 few - TGTGCCAGCAATGCGGCGGGGCCCAATCAGCCCCAGCATTTT CASNAAGPNQPQHF
TRBJ1-1 14 TRBV28 - - TGTGCCAGCAGTTCAACGGGGACCTACACTGAAGCTTTCTTT CASSSTGTYTEAFF
TRBJ2-5 13 TRBV7-2 - - TGTGCCAGCAGCCGACAAAACCAAGAGACCCAGTACTTC CASSRQNQETQYF
TRBJ2-5 14 TRBV7-2 - - TGTGCCAGCAGCGTTCTGCTATCCCCAGGGGCCCAGTACTTC CASSVLLSPGAQYF
TRBJ1-4 15 TRBV7-9 few TRBD1 TGTGCCAGCAGCCCTCGTGGGACAGGGGATGAAAAACTGTTTTTT CASSPRGTGDEKLFF
TRBJ2-1 16 TRBV4-1 many TRBD2 TGCGCCAGCAGCCAGGTAGGGCGGGGGTACTACAATGAGCAGTTCTTC CASSQVGRGYYNEQFF
TRBJ1-3 13 TRBV28 - - TGTGCCAGCAGTCAGAGACCGGGAAACACCATATATTTT CASSQRPGNTIYF